This T cell receptor beta chain emerged from a study of control samples from healthy donors and cancer patients. Assay: immunoSEQ multiplex PCR; the TCRdb copy retains only in-frame clones and omits some. This sample has approximately 140,000 clones; 75% to 95% occur once, and the top ten carry 5.5% to 9%. V lost 0 bases and J lost 1; bases outside the gene matches: 10. The CDR3 is 18 amino acids. Per the germline V gene, CDR1 is SGHNT and CDR2 is YYREEE (reference sequence). Sequenced input: blood. The sequence was obtained from a man aged 18 to 30 in good health. The chain is built from TRBV5-4 and TRBJ2-1; 7 bases are a match to TRBD2. CDR3 DNA: TGTGCCAGCAGCTTGGGACGGGGGGTCCTCTCTTCCTACAATGAGCAGTTCTTC. Its translation: CASSLGRGVLSSYNEQFF.